This passage covers 8 T cell receptor beta chains from one sample sequenced in a study of cytomegalovirus exposure and HLA in healthy donors. The repertoire was sequenced with immunoSEQ multiplex PCR; TCRdb's copy has only in-frame clones and lacks some. The sample records over 45,000 clones, over 85% being singletons. Sequenced: PBMCs. These TCRs come from a man between 18 and 35 years old in good health and CMV-seronegative.

The J gene is TRBJ2-5, the V gene TRBV6-5; D may be TRBD1 (6 bases). Trimming left V 2 bases short and J 5 bases short, with 9 bases between. Germline CDR1 is MNHEY and CDR2 is SVGAGI. The CDR3 sequence is 13 residues long. The CDR3 region is CASSYAGAETQYF. As DNA, the CDR3 is TGTGCCAGCAGTTACGCAGGGGCGGAGACCCAGTACTTC.

CDR3 sequence (DNA): TGCGCCAGCAGCAAGGAATCAGGGGGCTGGACTGAAGCTTTCTTT. Protein sequence: CASSKESGGWTEAFF. This chain links TRBV5-1 with TRBJ1-1, with TRBD1 matching 8 bases. Germline assignment: CDR1 SGHRS and CDR2 YFSETQ. Trimming removed 4 bases from V and 5 bases from J; junction bases left unmatched: 10. The CDR3 is made up of 15 amino acids.

The chain has TRBV27 and TRBJ2-7; 11 bases align to TRBD2. The ends lost 2 bases at V and 6 bases at J; junction bases unmatched: 3. Germline CDR1 is MNHEY and CDR2 is SMNVEV (reference sequence). The CDR3 length is 14 residues. Here the CDR3 reads CASSLTSGSPEQYF. The CDR3 nucleotides are TGTGCCAGCAGTTTAACTAGCGGGAGCCCCGAGCAGTACTTC.

The rearrangement links TRBV5-1 to TRBJ2-2; possible D gene TRBD2, 6 bases. Looked up from germline, CDR1 is SGHRS and CDR2 is YFSETQ. V dropped 1 base and J dropped 5 bases, with 21 bases sitting between them. The CDR3 contains 18 residues. The CDR3 nucleotides are TGCGCCAGCAGCTTGCGCCCGGGGGAGTTCCTAGCAACCGGGGAGCTGTTTTTT. It translates to CASSLRPGEFLATGELFF.

This clone was observed once. This chain's CDR3 is CASSLVGGQRTDTQYF. CDR3 bases: TGCGCCAGCAGCTTGGTCGGGGGACAGCGCACAGATACGCAGTATTTT. The V call is TRBV5-1, the J call TRBJ2-3; D might be TRBD1 (7 bases). The CDR3 contains 16 residues. The germline V gene has CDR1 SGHRS and CDR2 YFSETQ. V was clipped by 0 bases and J by 1 base, with 12 bases between them. Using reference TRBV5-1 and TRBJ2-3 for the parts outside the CDR3, the full variable domain is KAGVTQTPRYLIKTRGQQVTLSCSPISGHRSVSWYQQTPGQGLQFLFEYFSETQRNKGNFPGRFSGRQFSNSRSEMNVSTLELGDSALYLCASSLVGGQRTDTQYFGPGTRLTVL.

The CDR3 loop reads CASSPTGTGVSEQYF. CDR3 nucleotide sequence: TGTGCCAGCAGCCCAACCGGGACAGGGGTATCCGAGCAGTACTTC. The gene calls are TRBV7-2 and TRBJ2-7; 10 bases map to TRBD1. Germline V CDR1 and CDR2: SGHTA, FQGNSA. The ends lost 5 bases at V and 6 bases at J; junction bases unmatched: 10. The CDR3 runs 15 residues.

The chain recombines TRBV12-5 with TRBJ2-1; 10 nucleotides align to TRBD1. J gave up 7 bases and V 1 base, and 7 bases lay outside the gene matches. This CDR3 spans 16 amino acids. CDR1 and CDR2 from the germline V gene are LGHNT and FRNRAP. CDR3 DNA: TGTGCTAGTGGTTTGGGACAGGGGGCTTATTTGAATGAGCAGTTCTTC. Translating gives CASGLGQGAYLNEQFF.

J is TRBJ2-5 and V is TRBV2, with 9 bases matching TRBD1. This CDR3 is 13 amino acids long. Germline V gives CDR1 SNHLY, CDR2 FYNNEI. The junction had 5 bases not matched to a gene; V was cut back by 7 bases and J by 5 bases. CDR3 protein: CASMRDRVETQYF. The CDR3 DNA reads TGTGCCAGCATGCGGGACAGGGTGGAGACCCAGTACTTC.